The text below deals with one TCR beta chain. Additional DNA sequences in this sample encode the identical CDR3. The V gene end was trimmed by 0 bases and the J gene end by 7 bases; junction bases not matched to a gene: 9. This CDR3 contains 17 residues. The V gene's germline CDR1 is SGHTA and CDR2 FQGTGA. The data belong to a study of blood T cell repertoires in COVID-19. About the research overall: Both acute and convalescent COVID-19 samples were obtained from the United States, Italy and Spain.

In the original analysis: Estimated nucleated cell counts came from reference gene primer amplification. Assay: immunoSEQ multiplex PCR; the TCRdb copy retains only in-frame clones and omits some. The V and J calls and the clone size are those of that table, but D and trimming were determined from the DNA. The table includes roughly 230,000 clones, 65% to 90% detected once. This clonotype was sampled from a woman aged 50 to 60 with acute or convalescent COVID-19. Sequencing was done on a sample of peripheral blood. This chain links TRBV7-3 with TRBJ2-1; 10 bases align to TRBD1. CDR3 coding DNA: TGTGCCAGCAGCTTAACTGGTCGACAGGGGGCGGGGAATGAGCAGTTCTTC. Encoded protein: CASSLTGRQGAGNEQFF.